Listed below are T cell receptor beta chains from one sample, sequenced in a study of cytomegalovirus exposure and HLA in healthy donors. Here immunoSEQ multiplex PCR was the method, and the copy in TCRdb shows in-frame clones only, minus some. The table shows about 190,000 clones, with roughly 80% occurring only once. Sequencing input: PBMCs. The receptors here all came from a man aged 40-49 years in good health and CMV-seropositive. CDR3s include the opening cysteine and the closing phenylalanine or tryptophan. The order of the fields is V gene, J gene, CDR3 protein.

>TRBV6-5|TRBJ2-2
CASSYWQVNTGELFF
>TRBV10-1|TRBJ2-5
CASSESSSGVETQYF
>TRBV5-6|TRBJ1-3
CASSFGGSGNTIYF
>TRBV27|TRBJ1-5
CASSHMTGYSNQPQHF
>TRBV7-8|TRBJ1-2
CASSPPGYGYTF
>TRBV6-5|TRBJ2-3
CASSARDRGGTQYF
>TRBV5-1|TRBJ2-5
CASSLAEAGGRETQYF
>TRBV5-4|TRBJ2-3
CASSSLAGARDTQYF
>TRBV4-3|TRBJ2-7
CASSLDRGNEQYF
>TRBV4-1|TRBJ1-2
CASSQDTSQAGGVFYGYTF
>TRBV27|TRBJ1-1
CASSLGGGIGTTEAFF
>TRBV9|TRBJ2-1
CASSVGGSGGARDEQFF
>TRBV7-6|TRBJ2-5
CASSLTGEVETQYF
>TRBV11-1|TRBJ1-1
CASSPGTGREAFF
>TRBV27|TRBJ2-2
CASTRRRDPGELFF
>TRBV27|TRBJ2-7
CASIPFGGTGFSYEQYF
>TRBV9|TRBJ1-2
CASSVDGSGDYGYTF
>TRBV5-4|TRBJ1-6
CASSLSAGGVSPLHF
>TRBV7-2|TRBJ2-7
CASSLTGAVPGGQYF
>TRBV6-1|TRBJ2-2
CASSEWTVTGELFF
>TRBV7-2|TRBJ2-7
CASSLRLSGQGSAEQYF
>TRBV5-6|TRBJ2-7
CASSLPSGKRAYEQYF
>TRBV5-1|TRBJ1-1
CASSLGVFGTEAFF
>TRBV19|TRBJ2-7
CASSPTGTGSVRYF
>TRBV5-1|TRBJ1-1
CASRGTGNTEAFF
>TRBV7-3|TRBJ2-7
CASSLTLGPLYEQYF
>TRBV7-9|TRBJ2-2
CSSSSSLRGSLAGELFF
>TRBV6-5|TRBJ2-7
CASSYLPGGGYEQYF
>TRBV5-4|TRBJ1-5
CASSSTDRGNQPQHF
>TRBV28|TRBJ1-2
CASSYLGEGYTF
>TRBV21-1|TRBJ2-3
CASPPGAGVPQGDTQYF
>TRBV7-9|TRBJ1-5
CASSSYRGPLYQPQHF
>TRBV4-3|TRBJ1-1
CASSQRDSTEAFF
>TRBV4-1|TRBJ1-1
CASSQQGQNTEAFF
>TRBV5-6|TRBJ2-3
CASSLKAGGTDTQYF
>TRBV27|-
CASSLFRTVSYEQYF
>TRBV10-1|TRBJ2-1
CASSGGVITSYNEQFF
>TRBV27|TRBJ1-5
CASSLSFRTTQPQHF
>TRBV5-4|TRBJ2-1
CASSYPSGGLNNEQFF
>TRBV5-4|TRBJ2-5
CASSPPGNLVETQYF
>TRBV7-9|TRBJ2-2
CASSLAGAAGELFF
>TRBV9|TRBJ1-2
CASSLITGNPNYGYTF